These 18 T cell receptor beta chains were all obtained from the same sample, sequenced in a study of blood T cell repertoires in COVID-19. Sequencing used immunoSEQ multiplex PCR; TCRdb keeps in-frame clones, though not all of them. The table records 45,000 to 60,000 clones, about 88% of them present only once. Specimen: peripheral blood. The source of these receptors is a man in his fifties or sixties with acute or convalescent COVID-19.

This chain links TRBV14 with TRBJ1-2; no firm D call. The CDR3 covers 15 residues. V was trimmed by 2 bases and J by 2 bases, leaving 12 bases between them. Germline V gives CDR1 SGHDN, CDR2 FVKESK. The CDR3 here is CASSQLGPPNYGYTF. CDR3 bases: TGTGCCAGCAGCCAACTAGGTCCTCCAAACTATGGCTACACCTTC.

This clone was counted once. This chain links TRBV2 with TRBJ1-6; D is uncertain. V lost 6 bases and J 14 bases, leaving 14 bases between the germline ends. There are 12 residues in the CDR3. Germline-derived CDR1 and CDR2 are SNHLY and FYNNEI. CDR3 loop: CASRTTGNALHF. In DNA, the CDR3 is TGTGCCAGCAGGACCACCGGGAACGCCCTCCACTTT.

This chain uses TRBV18 with TRBJ2-5, with TRBD1 as a possible D gene (5 bases). The germline V gene encodes CDR1 KGHSH and CDR2 LQKENI. The length of the CDR3 is 15 residues. The V gene lost 0 bases and the J gene lost 3 bases, with 11 bases spanning the gap. Here the CDR3 DNA reads TGTGCCAGCTCACCACCTGGGGCCGTGGAAGAGACCCAGTACTTC. Protein product: CASSPPGAVEETQYF. Variable domain in full (rest from reference TRBV18 and TRBJ2-5): NAGVMQNPRHLVRRRGQEARLRCSPMKGHSHVYWYRQLPEEGLKFMVYLQKENIIDESGMPKERFSAEFPKEGPSILRIQQVVRGDSAAYFCASSPPGAVEETQYFGPGTRLLVL.

This clone has only one observation. The chain carries TRBV5-4 and TRBJ2-1; D gene ambiguous. This CDR3 is built from 16 residues. V lost 0 bases and J lost 0, with 10 bases in between. Germline CDR1 is SGHNT and CDR2 is YYREEE (reference sequence). This chain's CDR3 is CASSLGATSSYNEQFF. CDR3 nucleotides: TGTGCCAGCAGCTTGGGAGCCACGAGCTCCTACAATGAGCAGTTCTTC.

The genes are TRBV2 and TRBJ2-3; 7 bases line up with TRBD2. The trim removed 6 bases at V and 5 bases at J, leaving 11 bases unmatched. Germline CDR1 SNHLY, CDR2 FYNNEI. The CDR3 runs 15 residues. CDR3 protein: CASRAGTNTGDTQYF. DNA of the CDR3: TGTGCCAGCAGGGCCGGGACTAACACGGGAGATACGCAGTATTTT.

This clone was found a few times. The V gene is TRBV6-5, the J gene TRBJ2-1; D gene uncertain. The CDR3 consists of 13 residues. V was clipped by 4 bases and J by 6 bases, with 10 bases between them. Germline V gene data show CDR1 as MNHEY and CDR2 as SVGAGI. CDR3 sequence reads: CASSFIPGNEQFF. The CDR3 region has the DNA TGTGCCAGCAGTTTTATTCCAGGCAATGAGCAGTTCTTC.

CDR3 DNA sequence: TGTGCCAGCAGTTCCAGGACAGACGGGAATCAGCCCCAGCATTTT. Protein sequence: CASSSRTDGNQPQHF. The V gene is TRBV6-5, the J gene TRBJ1-5; D possibly corresponds to TRBD1 (6 bases). Germline V gene data show CDR1 as MNHEY and CDR2 as SVGAGI. The CDR3 consists of 15 residues. Trimming pared 4 bases from V and 4 bases from J, leaving 14 bases between.

V usage is TRBV5-6 and J usage is TRBJ1-3, with TRBD1 identical over 8 bases. From germline, CDR1 is SGHDT and CDR2 YYEEEE. The V segment lost 4 bases and the J segment 4 bases; nucleotides outside the gene matches: 4. CDR3 size: 14 residues. In DNA, the CDR3 is TGTGCCAGCAGCGGCCGGGACAGGGGAAACACCATATATTTT. It translates to CASSGRDRGNTIYF.

This sequence joins TRBV29-1 and TRBJ2-1; 10 bases are shared with TRBD1. V lost 5 bases and J lost 2; bases outside the gene matches: 6. Per germline, CDR1 SQVTM and CDR2 ANQGSEA. The CDR3 is 15 residues long. CDR3 in DNA: TGCAGCGTTAAAAGACAGGGGGCCGCCTACAATGAGCAGTTCTTC. Residues: CSVKRQGAAYNEQFF.

This clone was observed a single time. CDR3 DNA sequence: TGCAGTGCTAAGGGGCAGGAGACCCAGTACTTC. Its protein is CSAKGQETQYF. This rearrangement joins TRBV20-1 to TRBJ2-5; D is perhaps TRBD1 (5 bases). Germline CDR1 DFQATT, CDR2 SNEGSKA (reference sequence). Trimming removed 4 bases from V and 5 bases from J, with 8 bases in between. The CDR3 loop spans 11 amino acids.

This chain connects TRBV5-1 to TRBJ1-1; D is uncertain. This CDR3 is 14 amino acids long. The V and J ends lost 7 bases and 4 bases respectively, with 17 bases between them. Germline V CDR1 and CDR2: SGHRS, YFSETQ. The CDR3 sequence: CASREIGRGTEAFF. As DNA, the CDR3 is TGCGCCAGCCGAGAGATAGGGAGAGGCACTGAAGCTTTCTTT.

The J gene is TRBJ2-7, the V gene TRBV5-1, with 7 bases aligning to TRBD1. The V segment lost 4 bases and the J segment 3 bases; nucleotides outside the gene matches: 13. Germline CDR1 is SGHRS and CDR2 is YFSETQ. The CDR3 length is 16 residues. In DNA form, the CDR3 reads TGCGCCAGCAGCAGGGGGCCATTGGGGACAGACTACGAGCAGTACTTC. It codes for CASSRGPLGTDYEQYF.

This clone was seen a single time. The V and J genes are TRBV3-1 (or the pseudogene TRBV3-2) and TRBJ1-5; no clear D gene. The CDR3 loop spans 15 amino acids. Germline CDR1 is LGHDT and CDR2 is YNNKEL (reference sequence). V lost 0 bases, J lost 3 bases, and 9 bases lay in between. CDR3: CASSQDVSNNQPQHF. The CDR3 bases are TGTGCCAGCAGCCAAGATGTGAGTAACAATCAGCCCCAGCATTTT.

The chain combines TRBV10-3 with TRBJ2-6, with 9 bases fitting TRBD1. The CDR3 totals 18 residues. With V trimmed by 4 bases and J by 0 bases, 7 bases remained unmatched. Looked up from germline, CDR1 is ENHRY and CDR2 is SYGVKD. The CDR3 coding sequence is TGTGCCATCAGTGCCTCTGGGACAGGGCTCTCTGGGGCCAACGTCCTGACTTTC. Translating gives CAISASGTGLSGANVLTF.

J is TRBJ1-5 and V is TRBV2; possibly TRBD1 for D (5 bases). Trimming cost V 1 base and J 7 bases, with 14 bases left between them. This CDR3 is built from 15 residues. CDR1 and CDR2 from the germline V gene are SNHLY and FYNNEI. As DNA, the CDR3 is TGTGCCAGCAGTGAAGACTTCAGGGAATCGCAGCCCCAGCATTTT. Protein: CASSEDFRESQPQHF.

This chain links TRBV7-3 with TRBJ2-6; D gene unclear. V gave up 6 bases and J gave up 4 bases, with 10 bases separating them. The CDR3 extends over 14 amino acids. The germline gives CDR1 SGHTA, CDR2 FQGTGA. The DNA for the CDR3 is TGTGCCAGCAGTCCGGCGAGGGGGGCCAACGTCCTGACTTTC. It encodes CASSPARGANVLTF.

The chain uses TRBV3-1 (or the pseudogene TRBV3-2) and TRBJ2-3; no definite D call. Trimming shortened V by 6 bases and J by 5 bases, and 9 bases separated the two germline ends. The CDR3 totals 12 residues. The germline CDR1 and CDR2 sequences are LGHDT and YNNKEL (reference sequence). The CDR3 DNA reads as TGTGCCAGCAGTCGACTTGAAGATACGCAGTATTTT. Its translation: CASSRLEDTQYF.

V and J are TRBV18 and TRBJ1-1; D is uncertain. Germline values: CDR1 KGHSH, CDR2 LQKENI. The CDR3 has 12 amino acids. The V end lost 1 base, the J end lost 12 bases, and 12 bases lay between the germline ends. The CDR3, as DNA: TGTGCCAGCTCACCACGGCGGGAAATGACTTTCTTT. It codes for CASSPRREMTFF.